This TCR beta chain was captured by sequencing in a study of cytomegalovirus exposure and HLA in healthy donors. About the research overall: An earlier analysis found roughly 100 million unique TCR beta sequences from about 179 million T cells. Study-wide results and limits: Earlier findings revealed that most TCR beta V segments proved productive either about 90% or about 30% of the time. Later, TCR association rates were found to vary by HLA locus, highest for DRB1 and lowest for HLA-C.

This clone was observed a few times. No antigen is known for it. V shed 3 bases and J 3 bases; nucleotides not matched to a gene: 5. The germline V gene encodes CDR1 SGDLS and CDR2 YYNGEE. CDR3 length: 14 residues. In the PCR, 60 Vbeta and 13 Jbeta primers were used. Authors' analysis steps: An analysis that came later counted 80 million or so unique TCR beta chains, 10 million to 11 million shared. Produced via immunoSEQ multiplex PCR; TCRdb's table is partial and in-frame only. V, J and clone size derive from that table, while D and trimming were established from the DNA sequence. Counted here are 50,000 to 70,000 clones, roughly 60% occurring once; the ten biggest clones make up 2.8%.

The sequencing input was PBMCs. The rearrangement links TRBV9 to TRBJ1-1; 7 bases map to TRBD1. The TCR was taken from a man aged 30-40 years in good health and CMV-seronegative. The CDR3 reads CASSAGTEDTEAFF. The CDR3 coding sequence is TGTGCCAGCAGCGCCGGGACAGAAGACACTGAAGCTTTCTTT.